These T cell receptor beta chains were read from a single sample in a study of CD8 T cells in ankylosing spondylitis. TCRdb re-derived calls from the 5' RACE reads in MiXCR, one entry per CDR3 protein. The sample has roughly 180,000 distinct CDR3 sequences; 10% to 15% are singletons. Input material: blood, either unsorted or a sorted T cell fraction (not recorded which). The receptors originated from a female donor with ankylosing spondylitis or in good health (not recorded which). The CDR3 runs from the conserved cysteine through the conserved F or W. The D gene is left open where the match is weak. Size is omitted from some rows. Given values are once, few, many or a class for expanded clones.

J: TRBJ2-5
V: TRBV29-1
D: .
size: many
CDR3: CSVDWGRETQYF
DNA: TGCAGCGTTGACTGGGGGCGAGAGACCCAGTACTTC

J: TRBJ2-7
V: TRBV5-1
D: .
size: .
CDR3: CASRVPRDTDDGEQYF
DNA: TGCGCCAGCAGAGTACCCCGGGACACGGATGATGGGGAGCAGTACTTC

J: TRBJ2-1
V: TRBV5-1
D: TRBD2
size: .
CDR3: CASSSLGSGSPSSYNEQFF
DNA: TGCGCCAGCAGCTCCCTGGGTAGCGGGAGCCCCAGCTCCTACAATGAGCAGTTCTTC

J: TRBJ2-1
V: TRBV24-1
D: TRBD2
size: many
CDR3: CATSAVAGGPYNEQFF
DNA: TGTGCCACCAGTGCCGTAGCGGGAGGCCCCTACAATGAGCAGTTCTTC

J: TRBJ2-1
V: TRBV5-1
D: .
size: many
CDR3: CASSLGPPGGGEQFF
DNA: TGCGCCAGCAGCTTGGGACCACCCGGTGGCGGCGAGCAGTTCTTC

J: TRBJ2-7
V: TRBV2
D: TRBD2
size: many
CDR3: CASTSTGTSGYEQYF
DNA: TGTGCCAGCACCTCCACGGGGACTAGCGGCTACGAGCAGTACTTC

J: TRBJ1-1
V: TRBV7-8
D: .
size: .
CDR3: CASSLAAGTPNTEAFF
DNA: TGTGCCAGCAGCTTAGCGGCAGGGACCCCGAACACTGAAGCTTTCTTT

J: TRBJ1-4
V: TRBV7-2
D: TRBD1
size: many
CDR3: CASSLNTGVFEKLFF
DNA: TGTGCCAGCAGCCTAAATACAGGGGTTTTTGAAAAACTGTTTTTT

J: TRBJ2-1
V: TRBV20-1
D: .
size: few
CDR3: CSATDYPGPYNEQFF
DNA: TGCAGTGCGACAGACTATCCTGGGCCTTACAATGAGCAGTTCTTC

J: TRBJ2-2
V: TRBV2
D: .
size: many
CDR3: CASSGVAGELFF
DNA: TGTGCCAGCAGTGGAGTCGCCGGGGAGCTGTTTTTT

J: TRBJ1-2
V: TRBV12-3/TRBV12-4
D: .
size: many
CDR3: CASTALGGYTF
DNA: TGTGCCAGCACCGCGCTCGGGGGCTACACCTTC

J: TRBJ2-3
V: TRBV20-1
D: TRBD2
size: many
CDR3: CSAGLAGGGPTDTQYF
DNA: TGCAGTGCCGGACTAGCGGGAGGCGGTCCCACAGATACGCAGTATTTT

J: TRBJ2-3
V: TRBV30
D: TRBD2
size: once
CDR3: CAWSRRETGDTQYF
DNA: TGTGCCTGGAGTCGGCGGGAGACGGGAGATACGCAGTATTTT

J: TRBJ1-2
V: TRBV20-1
D: TRBD1
size: .
CDR3: CSARAGTGGGLDGYTF
DNA: TGCAGTGCGCGAGCCGGGACAGGGGGCGGCCTCGATGGCTACACCTTC

J: TRBJ2-3
V: TRBV7-2
D: .
size: many
CDR3: CASRGLPSAQYF
DNA: TGTGCCAGCAGGGGGCTCCCATCAGCGCAGTATTTT

J: TRBJ1-6
V: TRBV4-3
D: .
size: few
CDR3: CASSQDRVGKSSYNSPLHF
DNA: TGCGCCAGCAGCCAAGATCGGGTGGGAAAGAGCTCCTATAATTCACCCCTCCACTTT

J: TRBJ2-3
V: TRBV11-2
D: TRBD1
size: many
CDR3: CASSLGVTGGSTDTQYF
DNA: TGTGCCAGCAGCTTAGGTGTGACAGGGGGGAGCACAGATACGCAGTATTTT

J: TRBJ2-6
V: TRBV19
D: .
size: many
CDR3: CASSIVAAGANVLTF
DNA: TGTGCCAGTAGTATAGTGGCTGCCGGGGCCAACGTCCTGACTTTC

J: TRBJ2-7
V: TRBV24-1
D: .
size: .
CDR3: CATSTAGSYEQYF
DNA: TGTGCCACCAGTACAGCGGGCTCCTACGAGCAGTACTTC

J: TRBJ2-7
V: TRBV6-5
D: .
size: many
CDR3: CASSYSRDMSYEQYF
DNA: TGTGCCAGCAGTTACTCGCGGGACATGTCCTACGAGCAGTACTTC

J: TRBJ1-1
V: TRBV10-3
D: .
size: many
CDR3: CAISATGRNTEAFF
DNA: TGTGCCATCAGTGCGACGGGAAGGAACACTGAAGCTTTCTTT

J: TRBJ2-3
V: TRBV20-1
D: TRBD2
size: many
CDR3: CSASKSEASGPTDTQYF
DNA: TGCAGTGCTAGTAAATCGGAGGCTAGCGGGCCCACAGATACGCAGTATTTT

J: TRBJ2-1
V: TRBV10-3
D: TRBD2
size: many
CDR3: CAISTAGTSGYNEQFF
DNA: TGTGCCATCAGTACTGCCGGGACTAGCGGCTACAATGAGCAGTTCTTC

J: TRBJ2-3
V: TRBV4-3
D: TRBD2
size: .
CDR3: CASSQQLAGNITDTQYF
DNA: TGCGCCAGCAGCCAACAACTAGCGGGAAACATCACAGATACGCAGTATTTT

J: TRBJ2-3
V: TRBV12-3/TRBV12-4
D: .
size: many
CDR3: CASSGATTDTQYF
DNA: TGTGCCAGCAGTGGGGCCACAACAGATACGCAGTATTTT

J: TRBJ2-1
V: TRBV4-1
D: TRBD2
size: once
CDR3: CASSQDMREGKYNEQFF
DNA: TGCGCCAGCAGCCAAGATATGCGGGAGGGGAAGTACAATGAGCAGTTCTTC

J: TRBJ2-3
V: TRBV7-2
D: .
size: many
CDR3: CASSLYVDTQYF
DNA: TGTGCCAGCAGTTTATACGTGGATACGCAGTATTTT

J: TRBJ2-7
V: TRBV20-1
D: .
size: .
CDR3: CSVDESHEQYF
DNA: TGCAGTGTCGATGAGAGCCACGAGCAGTACTTC

J: TRBJ2-7
V: TRBV20-1
D: TRBD2
size: many
CDR3: CSAREMGTSYEQYF
DNA: TGCAGTGCTAGAGAGATGGGGACTAGCTACGAGCAGTACTTC